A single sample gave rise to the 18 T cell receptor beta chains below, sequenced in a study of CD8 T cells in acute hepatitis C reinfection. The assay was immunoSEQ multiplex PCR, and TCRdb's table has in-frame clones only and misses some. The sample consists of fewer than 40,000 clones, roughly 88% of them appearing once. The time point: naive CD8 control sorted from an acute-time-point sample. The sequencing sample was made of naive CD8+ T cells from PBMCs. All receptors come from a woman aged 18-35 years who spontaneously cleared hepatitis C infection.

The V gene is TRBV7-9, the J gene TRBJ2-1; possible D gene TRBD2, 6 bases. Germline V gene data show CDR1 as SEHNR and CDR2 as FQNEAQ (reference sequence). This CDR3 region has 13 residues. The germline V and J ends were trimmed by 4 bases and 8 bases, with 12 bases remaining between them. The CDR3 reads CASSSAPGDEQFF. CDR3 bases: TGTGCCAGCAGCTCCGCTCCGGGAGATGAGCAGTTCTTC.

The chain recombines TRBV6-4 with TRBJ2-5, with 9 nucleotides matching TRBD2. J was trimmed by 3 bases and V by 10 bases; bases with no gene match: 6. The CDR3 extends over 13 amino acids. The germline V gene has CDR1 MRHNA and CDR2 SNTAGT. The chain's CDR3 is CAIGVAGEETQYF. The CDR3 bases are TGTGCCATCGGCGTAGCGGGAGAAGAGACCCAGTACTTC.

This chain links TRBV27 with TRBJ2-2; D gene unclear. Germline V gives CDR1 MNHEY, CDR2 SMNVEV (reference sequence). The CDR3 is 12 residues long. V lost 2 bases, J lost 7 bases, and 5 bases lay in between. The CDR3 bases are TGTGCCAGCAGTTTAGGCCTCGGGGAGCTGTTTTTT. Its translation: CASSLGLGELFF.

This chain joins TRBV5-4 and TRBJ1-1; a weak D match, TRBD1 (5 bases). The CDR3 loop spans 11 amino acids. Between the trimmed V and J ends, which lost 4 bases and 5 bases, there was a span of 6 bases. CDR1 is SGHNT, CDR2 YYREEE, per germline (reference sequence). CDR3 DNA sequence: TGTGCCAGCAGCCCAGGGACTGAAGCTTTCTTT. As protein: CASSPGTEAFF.

The CDR3 nucleotides are TGCGCCAGCAGCCAAGCGGGAGGCTCCTACAATGAGCAGTTCTTC. Amino acids: CASSQAGGSYNEQFF. V usage is TRBV4-1 and J usage is TRBJ2-1, with 7 bases fitting TRBD2. The CDR3 has 15 residues. V lost 1 base and J lost 0; bases outside the gene matches: 0. Germline lookup yields CDR1 MGHRA and CDR2 YSYEKL.

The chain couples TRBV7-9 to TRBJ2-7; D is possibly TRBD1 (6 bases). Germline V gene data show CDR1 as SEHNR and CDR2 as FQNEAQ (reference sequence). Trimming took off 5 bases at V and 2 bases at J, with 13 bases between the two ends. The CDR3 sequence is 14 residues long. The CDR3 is CASSPTDSPYEQYF. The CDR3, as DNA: TGTGCCAGCAGCCCTACGGACAGTCCCTACGAGCAGTACTTC.

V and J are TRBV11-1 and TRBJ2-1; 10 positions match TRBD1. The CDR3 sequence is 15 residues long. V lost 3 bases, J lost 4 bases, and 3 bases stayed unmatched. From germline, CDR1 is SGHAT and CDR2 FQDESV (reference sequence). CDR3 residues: CASSFRDRGYNEQFF. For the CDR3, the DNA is TGTGCCAGCAGCTTCCGGGACAGGGGTTACAATGAGCAGTTCTTC. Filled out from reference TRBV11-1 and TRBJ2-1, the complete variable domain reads EAEVAQSPRYKITEKSQAVAFWCDPISGHATLYWYRQILGQGPELLVQFQDESVVDDSQLPKDRFSAERLKGVDSTLKIQPAELGDSAMYLCASSFRDRGYNEQFFGPGTRLTVL.

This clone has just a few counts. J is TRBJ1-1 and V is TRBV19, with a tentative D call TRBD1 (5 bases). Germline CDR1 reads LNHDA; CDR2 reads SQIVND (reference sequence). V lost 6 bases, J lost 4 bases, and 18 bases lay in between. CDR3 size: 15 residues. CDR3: CASSPSGVGGTEAFF. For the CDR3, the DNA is TGTGCCAGTAGCCCCAGTGGGGTGGGGGGCACTGAAGCTTTCTTT.

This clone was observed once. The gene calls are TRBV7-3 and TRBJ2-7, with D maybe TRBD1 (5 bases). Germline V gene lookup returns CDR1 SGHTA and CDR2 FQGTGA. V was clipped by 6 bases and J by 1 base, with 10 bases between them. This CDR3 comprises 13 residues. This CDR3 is CASSFDRSYEQYF. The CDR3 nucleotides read TGTGCCAGCAGTTTTGACAGATCCTACGAGCAGTACTTC.

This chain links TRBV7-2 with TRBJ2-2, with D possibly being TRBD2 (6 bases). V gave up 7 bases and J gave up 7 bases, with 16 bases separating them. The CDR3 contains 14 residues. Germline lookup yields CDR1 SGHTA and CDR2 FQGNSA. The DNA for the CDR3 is TGTGCCAGCACGACTAGTCGGTTTGTCGGGGAGCTGTTTTTT. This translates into CASTTSRFVGELFF. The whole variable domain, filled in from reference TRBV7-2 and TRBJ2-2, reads GAGVSQSPSNKVTEKGKDVELRCDPISGHTALYWYRQSLGQGLEFLIYFQGNSAPDKSGLPSDRFSAERTGGSVSTLTIQRTQQEDSAVYLCASTTSRFVGELFFGEGSRLTVL.

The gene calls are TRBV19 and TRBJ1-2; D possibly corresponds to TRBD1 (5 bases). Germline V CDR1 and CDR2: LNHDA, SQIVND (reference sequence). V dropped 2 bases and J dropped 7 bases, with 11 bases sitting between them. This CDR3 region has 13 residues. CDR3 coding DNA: TGTGCCAGTAGTATAAGACAGTACCCTGGCTACACCTTC. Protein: CASSIRQYPGYTF.

CDR3 bases: TGTGCCAGCAGCCCCCATCAGATATCGACTAGCGGGAACACAGATACGCAGTATTTT. Translating gives CASSPHQISTSGNTDTQYF. This rearrangement joins TRBV7-8 to TRBJ2-3; 11 nucleotides align to TRBD2. V was clipped by 5 bases and J by 2 bases; unmatched bases: 15. CDR3 length: 19 residues. The germline V gene has CDR1 SGHVS and CDR2 FQNEAQ.

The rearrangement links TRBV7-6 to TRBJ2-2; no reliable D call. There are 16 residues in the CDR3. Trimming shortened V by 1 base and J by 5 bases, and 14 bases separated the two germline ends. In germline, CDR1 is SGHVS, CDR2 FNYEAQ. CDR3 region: CASSLVEVGWTGELFF. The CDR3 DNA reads TGTGCCAGCAGCTTAGTCGAGGTTGGATGGACCGGGGAGCTGTTTTTT.

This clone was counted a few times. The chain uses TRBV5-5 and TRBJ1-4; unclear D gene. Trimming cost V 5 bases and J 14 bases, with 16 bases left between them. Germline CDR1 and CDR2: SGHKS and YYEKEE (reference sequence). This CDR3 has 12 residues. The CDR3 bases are TGTGCCAGCAGTCATATGGAGGAGAAGCTGTTTTTT. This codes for CASSHMEEKLFF.

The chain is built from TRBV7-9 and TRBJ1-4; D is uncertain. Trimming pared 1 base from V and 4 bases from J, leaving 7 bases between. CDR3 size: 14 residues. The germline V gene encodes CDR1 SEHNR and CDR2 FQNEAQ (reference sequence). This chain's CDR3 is CASSLVGINEKLFF. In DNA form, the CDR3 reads TGTGCCAGCAGCTTAGTGGGGATTAATGAAAAACTGTTTTTT.

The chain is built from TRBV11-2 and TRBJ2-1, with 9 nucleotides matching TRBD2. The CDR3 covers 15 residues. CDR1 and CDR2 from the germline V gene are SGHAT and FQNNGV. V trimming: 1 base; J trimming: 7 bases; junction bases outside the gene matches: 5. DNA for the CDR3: TGTGCCAGCAGCTTAGGACTAGCGGAGAGGAATGAGCAGTTCTTC. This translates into CASSLGLAERNEQFF.

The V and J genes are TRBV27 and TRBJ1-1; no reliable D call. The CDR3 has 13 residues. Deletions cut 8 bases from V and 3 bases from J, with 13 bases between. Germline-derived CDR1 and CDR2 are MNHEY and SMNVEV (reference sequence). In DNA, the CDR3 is TGTGCCAGCTCGAGTTGGATAGACACTGAAGCTTTCTTT. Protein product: CASSSWIDTEAFF.

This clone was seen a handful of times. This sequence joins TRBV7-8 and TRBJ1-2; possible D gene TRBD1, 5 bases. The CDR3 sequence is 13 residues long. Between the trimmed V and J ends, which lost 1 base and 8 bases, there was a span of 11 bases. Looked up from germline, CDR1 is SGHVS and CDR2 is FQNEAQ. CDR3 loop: CASSLGPGGGYTF. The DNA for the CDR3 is TGTGCCAGCAGCTTAGGGCCGGGGGGAGGCTACACCTTC. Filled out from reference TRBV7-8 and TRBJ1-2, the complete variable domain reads GAGVSQSPRYKVAKRGQDVALRCDPISGHVSLFWYQQALGQGPEFLTYFQNEAQLDKSGLPSDRFFAERPEGSVSTLKIQRTQQEDSAVYLCASSLGPGGGYTFGSGTRLTVV.